This is a list of T cell receptor beta chains from one sample in a study of cytomegalovirus exposure and HLA in healthy donors. Measured with immunoSEQ multiplex PCR; TCRdb has only the in-frame clones, and not every one. This repertoire shows 70,000 or so clones, about 94% found once; its top ten account for more than 1%. Sequencing was performed on PBMCs. These receptors were taken from a woman between 18 and 30 years old in good health and CMV-seronegative. CDR3s include the opening cysteine and the closing phenylalanine or tryptophan. A D gene is named only where the DNA matches it firmly. Clone size, where shown, is once, few, many, or a class for clones that have expanded.

clone_size j_call v_call cdr3_length d_call cdr3_aa cdr3_nt
. TRBJ2-1 TRBV2 16 TRBD2 CASSDASGRGYNEQFF TGTGCCAGCAGTGATGCTAGCGGGAGGGGGTACAATGAGCAGTTCTTC
. TRBJ1-6 TRBV7-2 16 . CASNISPISYNSPLHF TGTGCCAGCAATATTAGTCCTATTTCCTATAATTCACCCCTCCACTTT
. TRBJ2-7 TRBV11-2 12 . CASSLGHYEQYF TGTGCCAGCAGCCTCGGACACTACGAGCAGTACTTC
. TRBJ2-2 TRBV7-2 16 TRBD2 CASSLTSGGYTGELFF TGTGCCAGCAGCCTAACTAGCGGGGGGTACACCGGGGAGCTGTTTTTT
few TRBJ2-1 TRBV6-4 15 TRBD2 CASSEETSGNNEQFF TGTGCCAGCAGTGAGGAGACTAGCGGGAACAATGAGCAGTTCTTC
. TRBJ2-5 TRBV5-1 16 TRBD1 CASSPSDRGSGETQYF TGCGCCAGCAGCCCTTCGGACAGGGGGTCGGGTGAGACCCAGTACTTC
. TRBJ1-4 TRBV7-2 15 . CASSLSGKVGEKLFF TGTGCCAGCAGCTTATCTGGAAAGGTCGGGGAAAAACTGTTTTTT
. TRBJ2-2 TRBV2 13 TRBD1 CASSTTGVGELFF TGTGCCAGCAGTACCACAGGGGTCGGGGAGCTGTTTTTT
. TRBJ2-5 TRBV11-2 14 . CASSFSRHGETQYF TGTGCCAGCAGCTTCTCTCGTCACGGTGAGACCCAGTACTTC
. TRBJ1-1 TRBV7-7 19 . CASSRPPQPIDTMNTEAFF TGTGCTAGCAGCCGTCCACCTCAGCCTATTGACACAATGAACACTGAAGCTTTCTTT
. TRBJ2-5 TRBV2 15 TRBD2 CASSPGSGGRETQYF TGTGCCAGCAGCCCCGGTAGCGGGGGGCGGGAGACCCAGTACTTC
. TRBJ1-2 TRBV5-6 14 TRBD1 CASSLGQGSDGYTF TGTGCCAGCAGCCTCGGACAGGGCAGCGATGGCTACACCTTC
. TRBJ1-1 TRBV5-6 15 . CASSLVLQLNTEAFF TGTGCCAGCAGCTTGGTTTTACAGCTGAACACTGAAGCTTTCTTT
once TRBJ2-1 TRBV4-2 16 TRBD2 CASSQDYSASGNEQFF TGTGCCAGCAGCCAAGATTATTCGGCTAGCGGCAATGAGCAGTTCTTC
. TRBJ2-3 TRBV4-3 18 . CASSQGGRRSVVSDTQYF TGCGCCAGCAGCCAAGGAGGTAGACGCAGCGTGGTCTCAGATACGCAGTATTTT
once TRBJ2-2 TRBV30 13 . CAWSSSLYGELFF TGTGCCTGGAGCTCTTCTTTGTACGGGGAGCTGTTTTTT
. TRBJ2-2 TRBV7-7 15 TRBD2 CASSLSTGGTGELFF TGTGCCAGCAGCTTATCGACGGGGGGCACCGGGGAGCTGTTTTTT
. TRBJ2-6 TRBV28 17 . CASSSSTTASGANVLTF TGTGCCAGCAGTTCATCGACGACAGCCTCTGGGGCCAACGTCCTGACTTTC
few TRBJ1-3 TRBV28 15 . CASGTGPFSGNTIYF TGTGCCAGCGGAACAGGTCCTTTCTCTGGAAACACCATATATTTT
. TRBJ2-5 TRBV6-5 13 . CARPSGVEETQYF TGTGCCCGGCCCTCCGGGGTTGAAGAGACCCAGTACTTC
. TRBJ2-3 TRBV5-6 14 . CASSWGTSTDTQYF TGTGCCAGCAGCTGGGGCACGAGCACAGATACGCAGTATTTT
. TRBJ2-3 TRBV11-2 15 TRBD1 CASSSGQGPGYTQYF TGTGCCAGCAGCTCTGGACAGGGGCCGGGCTATACGCAGTATTTT
. TRBJ2-1 TRBV13 14 . CASSLKGGRNEQFF TGTGCCAGCAGCTTAAAAGGGGGACGGAATGAGCAGTTCTTC
. TRBJ2-7 TRBV5-5 13 . CASSLHLVYEQYF TGTGCCAGCAGCTTGCACTTAGTTTACGAGCAGTACTTC
. TRBJ1-2 TRBV9 13 . CASSPSGGAGYTF TGTGCCAGCAGCCCATCGGGGGGGGCGGGCTACACCTTC
. TRBJ2-3 TRBV28 17 TRBD1 CASSLLGTGEGTDTQYF TGTGCCAGCAGTTTATTGGGGACAGGGGAGGGGACAGATACGCAGTATTTT
once TRBJ2-3 TRBV25-1 18 TRBD2 CASSPPLERGIGTDTQYF TGTGCCAGCAGTCCCCCTCTTGAGCGGGGGATTGGAACAGATACGCAGTATTTT
. TRBJ2-1 TRBV29-1 12 TRBD2 CSVTSGSNEQFF TGCAGCGTAACTAGCGGGAGCAATGAGCAGTTCTTC
once TRBJ2-2 TRBV7-6 17 . CASSLVMGGWNTGELFF TGTGCCAGCAGCTTAGTGATGGGGGGTTGGAACACCGGGGAGCTGTTTTTT
. TRBJ2-7 TRBV19 15 TRBD2 CASSRTSGSSYEQYF TGTGCCAGTAGTCGGACTAGCGGGAGTTCCTACGAGCAGTACTTC
. TRBJ2-3 TRBV4-1 15 TRBD1 CASSPDRGITDTQYF TGCGCCAGCAGCCCGGACAGGGGGATAACAGATACGCAGTATTTT
. TRBJ1-2 TRBV6-5 14 . CASSYSKGRAGYTF TGTGCCAGCAGTTACTCGAAGGGGCGCGCGGGCTACACCTTC
once TRBJ1-2 TRBV4-2 16 TRBD1 CASSQDIGQGINGYTF TGTGCCAGCAGCCAAGATATAGGACAGGGGATCAATGGCTACACCTTC
. TRBJ1-1 TRBV6-1 17 TRBD1 CASSEDRGGLYDTEAFF TGTGCCAGCAGTGAGGACAGGGGCGGGCTGTATGACACTGAAGCTTTCTTT
. TRBJ2-7 TRBV27 13 TRBD2 CASRPSGSYEQYF TGTGCCAGCAGACCAAGCGGGAGTTACGAGCAGTACTTC
once TRBJ1-2 TRBV30 15 . CAWGTKLGDEDGYTF TGTGCCTGGGGGACAAAGCTGGGAGATGAAGATGGCTACACCTTC
. TRBJ2-7 TRBV27 13 . CASRRTGIGEQYF TGTGCCAGCAGGCGTACAGGGATAGGGGAGCAGTACTTC
. TRBJ2-7 TRBV15 15 TRBD1 CATSSPGTGNYEQYF TGTGCCACCAGCAGTCCCGGGACAGGGAACTACGAGCAGTACTTC
. TRBJ1-2 TRBV7-9 15 . CASSLAGDRNYGYTF TGTGCCAGCAGCTTAGCAGGAGACAGGAACTATGGCTACACCTTC
. TRBJ1-2 TRBV5-5 13 . CASSSYNDYGYTF TGTGCCAGCAGCTCCTATAATGACTATGGCTACACCTTC